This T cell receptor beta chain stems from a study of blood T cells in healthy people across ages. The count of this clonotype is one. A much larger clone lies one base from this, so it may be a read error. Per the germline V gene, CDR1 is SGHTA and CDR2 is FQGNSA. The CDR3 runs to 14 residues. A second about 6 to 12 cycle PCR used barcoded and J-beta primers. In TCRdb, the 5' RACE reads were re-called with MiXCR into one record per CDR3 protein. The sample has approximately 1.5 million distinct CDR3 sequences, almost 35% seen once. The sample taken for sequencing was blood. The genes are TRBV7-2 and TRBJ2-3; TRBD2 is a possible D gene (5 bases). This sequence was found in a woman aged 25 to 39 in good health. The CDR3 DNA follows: TGTGTCAGCAGCTTAGAAAGAGGGCTGTATACGCAGTATTTT. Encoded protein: CVSSLERGLYTQYF.